Listed below are T cell receptor beta chains from one sample, sequenced in a study of blood T cell repertoires in COVID-19. Sequenced by immunoSEQ multiplex PCR; TCRdb stores in-frame clones only, minus some. This sample yields about 250,000 clones, of which roughly nine tenths are seen a single time; around 1.5% belongs to the top ten. The sample consisted of peripheral blood. The origin of the receptors is an older woman who had recovered from COVID-19. Each CDR3 is given with its conserved first and last residue. The order of the fields is clone size, V gene, CDR3 protein. Rows give clone size only sometimes, using once, few, many, or a class for an expanded clone.

>NA|TRBV7-2
CASSLDRALINGEQFF
>NA|TRBV3-1/TRBV3-2
CASSQVDREETQYF
>NA|TRBV5-1
CASSLGAGNEQFF
>NA|TRBV5-5
CASRRGQGSYNEQFF
>NA|TRBV6-4
CASSMRGGLNEQFF
>NA|TRBV4-3
CASSQAIQGLNEKLFF
>NA|TRBV14
CASSQQVNYGYTF
>once|TRBV6-5
CASSFVGMVGHEQYF
>NA|TRBV27
CASSLLGQGVVHTF
>NA|TRBV4-3
CASSPGTGSVLSEQYF
>NA|TRBV9
CASSVGGDSLRNTEAFF
>NA|TRBV5-4
CASSLQTNGYTF
>NA|TRBV11-3
CASSVGASNTEAFF
>NA|TRBV5-1
CASSRGISTDTQYF
>NA|TRBV7-6
CASAGGGAKNIQYF
>NA|TRBV5-6
CASSSWGQGTETQYF
>once|TRBV6-4
CASSTTLNQPQHF
>NA|TRBV18
CASSPPNRLAKNIQYF
>once|TRBV13
CASSLEPGQGGSEAFF
>NA|TRBV2
CASSEGQNSPLHF
>NA|TRBV6-2/TRBV6-3
CASSHPGQGANYGYTF
>NA|TRBV19
CASSKWTGTGANVLTF
>NA|TRBV5-1
CASSLADRNTEAFF
>once|TRBV6-4
CASSDSGQSTDTQYF
>NA|TRBV7-2
CASSLALTSGGQETQYF
>NA|TRBV9
CASSVGRVNTEAFF
>NA|TRBV5-4
CASSLQQGEQFF
>few|TRBV5-6
CASSLQDQPQHF
>NA|TRBV28
CASWDRDSTEAFF
>once|TRBV4-1
CASSLQVDTEAFF
>NA|TRBV7-8
CASSPSLTRDTHSPLHF
>NA|TRBV9
CASSAELGTGGGRDYGYTF
>NA|TRBV5-1
CASSLAVAGVTDTQYF
>NA|TRBV5-1
CASSLALRSTEAFF
>NA|TRBV11-3
CASSLGTSNAGELFF
>NA|TRBV6-5
CASSRTGAANEKLFF
>NA|TRBV7-3
CASSPLGGGFQETQYF
>NA|TRBV11-2
CASSLGSDTQYF
>NA|TRBV5-1
CASSLSTRRETQYF
>NA|TRBV19
CASSIARAGNTIYF
>NA|TRBV6-5
CASSFGTGVYEQFF
>NA|TRBV6-5
CASSYRGMYEQYF
>NA|TRBV10-3
CAISEGLAGSRDTQYF
>once|TRBV19
CASSILPGTSGGAWVTDTQYF
>NA|TRBV29-1
CSGGEDTQYF
>NA|TRBV28
CASIPGGLYEQYF
>NA|TRBV24-1
CATSDSPGRGGDNEQYF